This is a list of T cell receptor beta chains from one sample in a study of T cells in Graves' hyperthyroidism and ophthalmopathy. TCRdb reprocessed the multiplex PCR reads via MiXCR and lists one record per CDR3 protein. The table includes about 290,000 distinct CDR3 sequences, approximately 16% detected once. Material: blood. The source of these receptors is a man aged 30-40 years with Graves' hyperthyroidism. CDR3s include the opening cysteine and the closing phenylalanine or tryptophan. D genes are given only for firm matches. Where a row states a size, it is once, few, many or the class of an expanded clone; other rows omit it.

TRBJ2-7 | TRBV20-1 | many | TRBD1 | TGCAGTGCTCTACCCGGGACAGGGCGTTCCTACGAGCAGTACTTC | CSALPGTGRSYEQYF
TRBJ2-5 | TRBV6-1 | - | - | TGTGCCAGCATGGGGGGCGAGGAGACCCAGTACTTC | CASMGGEETQYF
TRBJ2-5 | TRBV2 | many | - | TGTGCCAGCCTAGACCACCCTGTAGAGACCCAGTACTTC | CASLDHPVETQYF
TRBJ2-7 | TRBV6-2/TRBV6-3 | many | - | TGTGCCAGCAGTTACTCGCTCTACGAGCAGTACTTC | CASSYSLYEQYF
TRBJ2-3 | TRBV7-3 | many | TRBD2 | TGTGCCAGCAGCCCGGGGGGTAGCTCCGGCACAGATACGCAGTATTTT | CASSPGGSSGTDTQYF
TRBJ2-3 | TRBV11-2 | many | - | TGTGCCAGCAGCTTAGGTAAGGGTTGGGGCACAGATACGCAGTATTTT | CASSLGKGWGTDTQYF
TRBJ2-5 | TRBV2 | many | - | TGTGCCAGCCGGCGGGGAAGGGCAGAGACCCAGTACTTC | CASRRGRAETQYF
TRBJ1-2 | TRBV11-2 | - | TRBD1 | TGTGCCAGCAGAATCGGACAGGGGGCTACTCGTAACTATGGCTACACCTTC | CASRIGQGATRNYGYTF
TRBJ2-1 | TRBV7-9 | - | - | TGTGCCAGCTCCCGGGAAAGCAACGAGCAGTTCTTC | CASSRESNEQFF
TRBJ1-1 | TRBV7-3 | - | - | TGTGCCAGCAGCTTAAGGGTTATGGAGAACACTGAAGCTTTCTTT | CASSLRVMENTEAFF
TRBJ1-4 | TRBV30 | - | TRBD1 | TGTGCCTGGAGTGGGGGACAGGGCGGTGAAAAACTGTTTTTT | CAWSGGQGGEKLFF
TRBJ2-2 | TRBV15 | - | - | TGTGCCACCAGCAGAGTGACGGGAGTATCTAGAGGGGAGCTGTTTTTT | CATSRVTGVSRGELFF
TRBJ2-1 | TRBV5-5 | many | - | TGTGCCAGCAGCACGTGGGGGCCCTACAATGAGCAGTTCTTC | CASSTWGPYNEQFF